The next 15 T cell receptor beta chains were all read from a single sample in a study of beta chain features in type 1 diabetes. As every portion of the isolated RNA was reverse transcribed, the sequencing read expressed TCRB transcripts. Method: immunoSEQ multiplex PCR; TCRdb's copy keeps in-frame clones and lacks some. Of approximately 470,000 clones in the sample, 25% to 35% were seen once. The sequencing sample was made of naive CD4+ T cells from blood. These receptors came from a man between 18 and 29 years old in good health.

This clone has just a few counts. This CDR3 is CAWSAPVVGAFF. CDR3 nucleotide sequence: TGTGCCTGGAGTGCGCCGGTGGTAGGGGCTTTCTTT. This chain uses TRBV30 with TRBJ1-1; D call uncertain. The CDR3 runs 12 residues. Germline V gives CDR1 GTSNPN, CDR2 SVGIG (reference sequence). The V and J ends lost 1 base and 11 bases respectively, with 14 bases between them.

The chain couples TRBV9 to TRBJ2-2; no clear D. Trimming removed 1 base from V and 1 base from J, with 5 bases in between. CDR3 length equals 14 residues. The V gene's germline CDR1 is SGDLS and CDR2 YYNGEE. The CDR3 DNA follows: TGTGCCAGCAGCGTATCGATGAACACCGGGGAGCTGTTTTTT. Its protein is CASSVSMNTGELFF.

This clone was detected only a few times. The rearrangement uses TRBV4-2 and TRBJ2-5; 7 bases match TRBD2. Losses at the gene ends were 3 bases for V and 2 bases for J; bases not matched to a gene: 9. This CDR3 contains 16 residues. Germline lookup yields CDR1 LGHNA and CDR2 YNFKEQ. The CDR3 sequence is CASSQRIGLGQETQYF. The CDR3 region has the DNA TGTGCCAGCAGCCAGCGCATCGGACTAGGGCAAGAGACCCAGTACTTC.

The gene calls are TRBV11-2 and TRBJ2-3, with D unresolved. This CDR3 is built from 11 residues. Trimming removed 4 bases at V and 6 bases at J, with 5 bases between. Germline loops: CDR1 SGHAT, CDR2 FQNNGV. As DNA, the CDR3 is TGTGCCAGCAGCTCCGTGGATACGCAGTATTTT. Translating gives CASSSVDTQYF.

This clone has a handful of counts. The rearrangement links TRBV28 to TRBJ2-7, with TRBD1 matching 8 bases. The CDR3 has 13 residues. The V segment lost 6 bases and the J segment 1 base; nucleotides outside the gene matches: 2. The germline V gene encodes CDR1 MDHEN and CDR2 SYDVKM. The CDR3 spells CASRRQGSYEQYF. CDR3 sequence (DNA): TGTGCCAGCAGAAGACAGGGGTCCTACGAGCAGTACTTC.

The chain carries TRBV29-1 and TRBJ2-5; 10 nucleotides line up with TRBD2. CDR1 and CDR2 (germline): SQVTM, ANQGSEA. The CDR3 extends over 13 amino acids. V was clipped by 4 bases and J by 5 bases; unmatched bases: 4. The CDR3 DNA follows: TGCAGCGTTGCCGCTAGCGGGAGCGAGACCCAGTACTTC. Residues: CSVAASGSETQYF.

This clone was counted only a few times. The CDR3 loop reads CASSDRALGDEQFF. The CDR3 DNA reads as TGTGCCAGCAGCGACCGGGCCTTGGGGGATGAGCAGTTCTTC. V usage is TRBV7-2 and J usage is TRBJ2-1, with D possibly being TRBD1 or TRBD2 (5 bases each). CDR1 and CDR2 from the germline V gene are SGHTA and FQGNSA. V gave up 5 bases and J gave up 8 bases, with 16 bases separating them. The CDR3 contains 14 residues.

This sequence joins TRBV11-2 and TRBJ2-5; D may be TRBD2 (6 bases). Germline lookup yields CDR1 SGHAT and CDR2 FQNNGV. The CDR3 loop spans 12 amino acids. The V end lost 5 bases, the J end lost 5 bases, and 9 bases lay between the germline ends. CDR3 nucleotide sequence: TGTGCCAGCAGCCTAGGGAGGGAGACCCAGTACTTC. Its translation is CASSLGRETQYF. Together with reference TRBV11-2 and TRBJ2-5, the CDR3 gives the full variable domain: EAGVAQSPRYKIIEKRQSVAFWCNPISGHATLYWYQQILGQGPKLLIQFQNNGVVDDSQLPKDRFSAERLKGVDSTLKIQPAKLEDSAVYLCASSLGRETQYFGPGTRLLVL.

This clone showed up just a few times. Distinct nucleotide sequences in the sample also encode this CDR3. This chain connects TRBV7-2 to TRBJ2-7, with TRBD1 matching 9 bases. This CDR3 spans 13 amino acids. The V gene's germline CDR1 is SGHTA and CDR2 FQGNSA. The V and J ends lost 5 bases and 2 bases, in that order; junction bases with no gene match: 1. The chain's CDR3 is CASSRTGAYEQYF. CDR3 DNA: TGTGCCAGCAGCCGGACAGGGGCCTACGAGCAGTACTTC.

The sample holds a few counts of this clone. The rearrangement links TRBV10-3 to TRBJ2-1; 8 nucleotides agree with TRBD2. V was pared by 8 bases and J by 8 bases, with 14 bases of the junction left unmatched. Germline loops: CDR1 ENHRY, CDR2 SYGVKD. CDR3 size: 15 residues. CDR3 protein: CAIRTTGTRSDEQFF. The CDR3 nucleotides read TGTGCCATCCGAACCACCGGGACTAGGAGTGATGAGCAGTTCTTC.

This clone was seen once. The rearrangement joins TRBV4-1 to TRBJ2-7, with 12 bases fitting TRBD2. CDR3 length equals 16 residues. After removal of 4 bases from V and 2 bases from J, the junction contained 6 bases not matched to a gene. Germline V gives CDR1 MGHRA, CDR2 YSYEKL. CDR3 residues: CASSPLLAGGPYEQYF. Here the CDR3 DNA reads TGCGCCAGCAGCCCTCTCCTAGCGGGAGGGCCCTACGAGCAGTACTTC.

This chain connects TRBV4-2 to TRBJ2-5; 11 bases map to TRBD2. Germline assignment: CDR1 LGHNA and CDR2 YNFKEQ. The CDR3 is 16 amino acids. The V segment lost 3 bases and the J segment 1 base; nucleotides outside the gene matches: 4. CDR3 amino acids: CASSQALAGGQETQYF. CDR3 DNA sequence: TGTGCCAGCAGCCAGGCCCTAGCGGGAGGCCAAGAGACCCAGTACTTC.

In this sample, this clone turned up a few times. CDR3 loop: CASSQEAGGGNEQFF. For the CDR3, the DNA is TGCGCCAGCAGCCAGGAGGCAGGGGGAGGCAATGAGCAGTTCTTC. The chain links TRBV4-1 to TRBJ2-1; D might be TRBD1 (7 bases). The CDR3 spans 15 residues. The germline V gene encodes CDR1 MGHRA and CDR2 YSYEKL. The ends were cut back, 3 bases at V and 6 bases at J, with 15 bases in the middle.

This clone was counted a few times. The gene calls are TRBV6-6 and TRBJ2-5; no clear D. The germline V and J ends were trimmed by 6 bases and 1 base, with 15 bases remaining between them. Germline V lookup: CDR1 MNHNY, CDR2 SVGAGI (reference sequence). CDR3 length: 15 residues. The CDR3 DNA is TGTGCCAGCAGCTCCGGAGAGCTTTTCCAAGAGACCCAGTACTTC. Its translation: CASSSGELFQETQYF.

V is TRBV7-6 and J is TRBJ2-2; D may be TRBD2 (5 bases). This CDR3 contains 14 residues. With 3 bases removed from V and 6 bases from J, the gap between germline ends came to 11 bases. Germline assignment: CDR1 SGHVS and CDR2 FNYEAQ. The CDR3 coding sequence is TGTGCCAGCAGCTTGAGGGTTAACGCCGGGGAGCTGTTTTTT. Its protein is CASSLRVNAGELFF.